The 15 T cell receptor beta chains below were found in one sample sequenced in a study of blood T cell repertoires in COVID-19. Data came from immunoSEQ multiplex PCR; TCRdb stores just in-frame clones and leaves some out. Here the sample spans a few hundred thousand clones, around 90% being singletons. The sample taken for sequencing was PBMCs or T cells enriched from blood (not recorded which). The receptors were gathered from a woman in her thirties or forties who had recovered from COVID-19.

This clone showed up just once. V is TRBV7-2 and J is TRBJ2-3, with 11 bases lining up with TRBD1. Unmatched junction bases numbered 7, after V lost 7 bases and J lost 1 base. The germline V gene encodes CDR1 SGHTA and CDR2 FQGNSA. The CDR3 loop spans 16 amino acids. The CDR3: CASTLLGQGGTDTQYF. DNA for the CDR3: TGTGCCAGCACCCTCTTGGGACAGGGGGGCACAGATACGCAGTATTTT.

The chain carries TRBV30 and TRBJ2-5; 8 bases map to TRBD1. The CDR3 has 14 residues. The germline V gene has CDR1 GTSNPN and CDR2 SVGIG (reference sequence). V was clipped by 4 bases and J by 1 base; unmatched bases: 5. The CDR3: CAWTVGTGQETQYF. In nucleotides, the CDR3 is TGTGCCTGGACCGTGGGGACAGGCCAAGAGACCCAGTACTTC.

The sample holds one count of this clone. The J gene is TRBJ1-2, the V gene TRBV11-1, with no clear D. Germline V gene sequence: CDR1 SGHAT, CDR2 FQDESV (reference sequence). The CDR3 has 14 residues. Trimming took 5 bases from V and 4 from J, leaving 14 bases between them. In DNA form, the CDR3 reads TGTGCCAGCAGCCCAGATTCCGTATCCTATGGCTACACCTTC. Amino acid sequence: CASSPDSVSYGYTF. Full variable domain (remainder filled in from reference TRBV11-1 and TRBJ1-2): EAEVAQSPRYKITEKSQAVAFWCDPISGHATLYWYRQILGQGPELLVQFQDESVVDDSQLPKDRFSAERLKGVDSTLKIQPAELGDSAMYLCASSPDSVSYGYTFGSGTRLTVV.

The chain couples TRBV18 to TRBJ2-7, with 10 bases that match TRBD1. The V gene end was trimmed by 3 bases and the J gene end by 2 bases; junction bases not matched to a gene: 4. The CDR3 extends over 15 amino acids. Per germline, CDR1 KGHSH and CDR2 LQKENI. The CDR3 sequence: CASSPPGQGTYEQYF. In DNA, the CDR3 is TGTGCCAGCTCACCCCCGGGACAGGGGACCTACGAGCAGTACTTC.

V and J are TRBV7-9 and TRBJ1-2; perhaps TRBD1 as D (5 bases). Trimming took off 3 bases at V and 8 bases at J, with 13 bases between the two ends. The germline CDR1 and CDR2 sequences are SEHNR and FQNEAQ (reference sequence). This CDR3 has 13 residues. CDR3 sequence (DNA): TGTGCCAGCAGCTTGGGGGGAATTCTCGGCTACACCTTC. This sequence encodes CASSLGGILGYTF.

This chain links TRBV27 with TRBJ1-2; 8 bases are shared with TRBD1. This CDR3 contains 16 residues. V lost 5 bases to trimming and J lost 8 bases; unmatched junction nucleotides: 16. Germline CDR1 is MNHEY and CDR2 is SMNVEV (reference sequence). CDR3 sequence: CASSNDGTRGLRGYTF. CDR3 in DNA: TGTGCCAGCAGTAACGACGGGACCAGGGGGCTGAGGGGCTACACCTTC.

The gene calls are TRBV4-1 and TRBJ2-3; a weak D match, TRBD1 (6 bases). This CDR3 region has 16 residues. V shed 1 base and J shed 3 bases, with 14 bases lying between them. Germline V gene data show CDR1 as MGHRA and CDR2 as YSYEKL. The CDR3 here is CASSQGGLEGTDTQYF. The DNA for the CDR3 is TGCGCCAGCAGCCAAGGGGGGCTTGAGGGAACAGATACGCAGTATTTT.

Note on this clone: Additional DNA sequences in this sample encode the identical CDR3. This chain links TRBV28 with TRBJ1-5; D might be TRBD1 (6 bases). The germline V gene has CDR1 MDHEN and CDR2 SYDVKM. This CDR3 has 15 amino acids. V lost 2 bases, J lost 4 bases, and 12 bases lay in between. The chain's CDR3 is CASSLSGGSNQPQHF. DNA for the CDR3: TGTGCCAGCAGTTTAAGCGGGGGCAGTAATCAGCCCCAGCATTTT. Filled out from reference TRBV28 and TRBJ1-5, the complete variable domain reads DVKVTQSSRYLVKRTGEKVFLECVQDMDHENMFWYRQDPGLGLRLIYFSYDVKMKEKGDIPEGYSVSREKKERFSLILESASTNQTSMYLCASSLSGGSNQPQHFGDGTRLSIL.

The chain couples TRBV19 to TRBJ2-6; 9 nucleotides match TRBD1. Germline CDR1 and CDR2: LNHDA and SQIVND (reference sequence). Unmatched junction bases numbered 9, after V lost 6 bases and J lost 0 bases. The CDR3 spans 18 residues. CDR3 DNA: TGTGCCAGTAGGACAGGGGGTCTCCCTTCCTCTGGGGCCAACGTCCTGACTTTC. It translates to CASRTGGLPSSGANVLTF.

The genes are TRBV6-5 and TRBJ2-5; a possible D gene is TRBD1 (5 bases). The CDR3 consists of 14 residues. V lost 0 bases and J 4 bases, leaving 9 bases between the germline ends. Per the germline V gene, CDR1 is MNHEY and CDR2 is SVGAGI. The CDR3 region is CASSYSSGSETQYF. The CDR3 DNA is TGTGCCAGCAGTTACTCGTCAGGGTCAGAGACCCAGTACTTC.

A few counts support this clone. The V and J genes are TRBV6-5 and TRBJ2-1; no reliable D call. CDR3 length: 12 amino acids. From germline, CDR1 is MNHEY and CDR2 SVGAGI. Trimming removed 0 bases at V and 8 bases at J, with 5 bases between. CDR3: CASSYSGHEQFF. CDR3 sequence (DNA): TGTGCCAGCAGTTACTCTGGCCATGAGCAGTTCTTC.

The rearrangement joins TRBV18 to TRBJ2-1, with 10 bases that match TRBD2. This CDR3 spans 15 amino acids. Germline CDR1 is KGHSH and CDR2 is LQKENI. The ends lost 3 bases at V and 9 bases at J; junction bases unmatched: 8. The CDR3 loop is CASSPPGTSVAEQFF. DNA for the CDR3: TGTGCCAGCTCACCGCCCGGGACTAGCGTTGCTGAGCAGTTCTTC.

The genes are TRBV3-1 (or the pseudogene TRBV3-2) and TRBJ1-5; D unclear. Deletions cut 3 bases from V and 4 bases from J, with 10 bases between. Germline V lookup: CDR1 LGHDT, CDR2 YNNKEL (reference sequence). This CDR3 contains 14 residues. CDR3 amino acids: CASSQSAPNQPQHF. CDR3 sequence (DNA): TGTGCCAGCAGCCAGTCCGCGCCTAATCAGCCCCAGCATTTT.

The chain couples TRBV2 to TRBJ2-3; a weak D match, TRBD2 (6 bases). CDR1 is SNHLY, CDR2 FYNNEI, per germline. The V end was cut by 6 bases, the J end by 0 bases, with 10 bases between. The CDR3 runs 14 residues. In DNA, the CDR3 is TGTGCCAGCAGGGAACTAGCTAGCACAGATACGCAGTATTTT. Protein: CASRELASTDTQYF. Supplemented by reference TRBV2 and TRBJ2-3, the full variable domain reads EPEVTQTPSHQVTQMGQEVILRCVPISNHLYFYWYRQILGQKVEFLVSFYNNEISEKSEIFDDQFSVERPDGSNFTLKIRSTKLEDSAMYFCASRELASTDTQYFGPGTRLTVL.

The CDR3 region is CASSKDTFAEQYF. The CDR3 nucleotides read TGTGCCAGCAGCAAGGACACCTTCGCCGAGCAGTACTTC. The chain is built from TRBV11-2 and TRBJ2-7; D possibly corresponds to TRBD1 (5 bases). This CDR3 has 13 residues. Between the trimmed V and J ends, which lost 5 bases and 6 bases, there was a span of 14 bases. Germline values: CDR1 SGHAT, CDR2 FQNNGV.